The rows below give T cell receptor beta chains drawn from one sample of a study of breast tumors, draining lymph nodes, adjacent tissues. From the multiplex PCR reads, TCRdb called clonotypes with MiXCR, one entry per CDR3 protein. Of around 190,000 distinct CDR3 sequences listed, around a third are singletons. Sequencing input: axillary lymph node tissue. The receptors shown here come from a female donor with breast cancer. Some clones in this sample may be carry-over from other donors' samples. The CDR3 runs from the conserved cysteine through the conserved F or W. Fields, in order: V gene, clone size, D gene, CDR3 length, J gene, CDR3 DNA, CDR3 protein. A D gene is named only where the DNA matches it firmly. The size entry is marked missing in some rows and otherwise reads once, few, many or a size class.

TRBV29-1	.	TRBD1	14	TRBJ2-7	TGCCAGCTCATCATGACAGGGGTAAGGAGCGAGCAGTACTTC	CQLIMTGVRSEQYF
TRBV29-1	.	TRBD1	12	TRBJ2-5	TGCAGCGGGACAGGGACAGGGGAGACCCAGTACTTC	CSGTGTGETQYF
TRBV15	.	TRBD2	16	TRBJ2-2	TGTGCCACCAGCAGAGGGACTAGCGGGAAGGCCGGGGAGCTGTTTTTT	CATSRGTSGKAGELFF
TRBV7-3	many	TRBD2	17	TRBJ2-3	TGTGCCAGCAGCTTAGAGGGGGGGACTAGCGGCACAGATACGCAGTATTTT	CASSLEGGTSGTDTQYF
TRBV12-3/TRBV12-4	many	TRBD2	15	TRBJ2-1	TGTGCCAGCAGTTTAGCGCTAGGACTAGTCGGGGAGCAGTTCTTC	CASSLALGLVGEQFF
TRBV6-6	many	.	14	TRBJ1-2	TGTGCCAGCAGTTACTCGGTGGGTGGCTATGGCTACACCTTC	CASSYSVGGYGYTF
TRBV6-5	.	.	15	TRBJ1-1	TGTGCCAGCAGTTCGGTACAGGGCAGGAACACTGAAGCTTTCTTC	CASSSVQGRNTEAFF
TRBV9	.	TRBD1	16	TRBJ1-1	TGTGCCAGCAGCCACCCACAGGGGTCGATGAACACTGAAGCTTTCTTT	CASSHPQGSMNTEAFF
TRBV19	many	.	14	TRBJ2-7	TGTGCCAGTAGTCCCTCGGGTAGCGGTTACGAGCAGTACTTC	CASSPSGSGYEQYF
TRBV6-6	many	.	13	TRBJ2-5	TGTGCCAGCAGACCCGCGGCACAAGAGACCCAGTACTTC	CASRPAAQETQYF
TRBV19	.	.	17	TRBJ1-4	TGTGCCAGTACCCCCCTGAACGGCGGGGACTACAATGAAAAACTGTTTTTT	CASTPLNGGDYNEKLFF
TRBV24-1	.	.	15	TRBJ2-3	TGTGCCACCAGTGATCCGGGGGCCCGCACAGATACGCAGTATTTT	CATSDPGARTDTQYF
TRBV10-1	many	TRBD1	16	TRBJ2-2	TGCGCCAGCAGTGATCCAGGGGGCCTGGCCACCGGGGAGCTGTTTTTT	CASSDPGGLATGELFF
TRBV25-1	many	.	14	TRBJ1-5	TGTGCCAGCAGTGAACCGGGGGGTGGGCAGCCCCAGCATTTT	CASSEPGGGQPQHF
TRBV18	.	TRBD1	15	TRBJ1-2	TGTGCCAGCTCCTCGAGGGGGGACAGCTTCAGTGGCTACACCTTC	CASSSRGDSFSGYTF
TRBV14	many	TRBD2	17	TRBJ2-3	TGTGCCAGCAGCCATAGGACTAGCGGGTTCCCGGGGGATACGCAGTATTTT	CASSHRTSGFPGDTQYF
TRBV6-1	many	.	15	TRBJ1-2	TGTGCCAGCATTAACACACAGGGCAGCAACTATGGCTACACCTTC	CASINTQGSNYGYTF
TRBV7-2	.	TRBD2	17	TRBJ2-3	TGTGCCAGCAGGAAAGGGACTAGCGGGGGGCGCACAGATCCGCAGTATTTT	CASRKGTSGGRTDPQYF
TRBV10-3	many	.	15	TRBJ1-2	TGTGCCATCAGCTCGATCGACCAACAAAACTATGGCTACACCTTC	CAISSIDQQNYGYTF
TRBV3-1	.	TRBD2	13	TRBJ2-7	TGTGCCAGCAGCCGCGGGAGCATCTACGAGCAGTACTTC	CASSRGSIYEQYF
TRBV7-9	.	.	21	TRBJ1-3	.	CASSFYICSARSRVSGNTIYF
TRBV7-3	.	.	13	TRBJ1-3	TGTGCCAGCAGCTTAGCCCCCGGAAACACCAAATATTTC	CASSLAPGNTKYF
TRBV5-8	many	TRBD1	14	TRBJ1-4	TGTGCCAGCAGCCCAGGACAGGGTTTCGAAAAACTGTTTTTT	CASSPGQGFEKLFF